This entry concerns a single T cell receptor (beta chain). Its antigen remains unidentified. These data are taken from a study of shared clonotypes between healthy human individuals. Repertoires were generated with immunoSEQ multiplex PCR, while TCRdb's copy carries only in-frame clones and drops some. The data hold 2 million to 2.5 million clones, with 80% to 95% observed a single time. The study, taken as a whole, reports: Generally, naive subsets came out with larger estimated richness than memory subsets. Clonotype sharing among the donors was expected to vary with sequencing depth. Genetic and exposure-history diversity was limited by the small donor number.

V shed 2 bases and J 2 bases; nucleotides not matched to a gene: 6. Germline assignment: CDR1 MNHNS and CDR2 SASEGT. The CDR3 contains 15 residues. The sample comprised naive CD4+ T cells from PBMCs. The subset was: CD45RA+ positively selected. This TCR came from a man between 18 and 29 years old in good health. Some clones in this sample may be carry-over from other donors' samples. The V gene is TRBV6-1, the J gene TRBJ2-7; the match to TRBD2 covers 7 bases. This chain's CDR3 is CASSERGLSAYEQYF. The DNA for the CDR3 is TGTGCCAGCAGTGAAAGGGGACTATCAGCCTACGAGCAGTACTTC.